This T cell receptor beta chain is from a study of CXCR3-negative and CXCR3-positive naive CD8 T cells. The V gene's germline CDR1 is SEHNR and CDR2 FQNEAQ (reference sequence). This CDR3 is 16 amino acids long. In preparing the TRB cDNA libraries, 5' RACE with UMI labels was used. TCRdb reprocessed the 5' RACE reads, keeping one entry per CDR3 protein, no DNA. The listing records tens of thousands of distinct CDR3 sequences. The specimen was naive CXCR3- CD8+ T cells from blood. This sample's subset: CD45RO-CCR7+CD27+CD95- naive CD8+ T cells lacking CXCR3 (TNR3-). The V gene is TRBV7-9, the J gene TRBJ1-5. The clonotype comes from a human donor in good health. Some clones in this sample may be carry-over from other donors' samples. The chain's CDR3 is CASSLGAEYSNQPQHF.